The clone carrying this T cell receptor beta chain has a single count. The data were taken from a study of sequential checkpoint blockade in melanoma. Study-wide context: Arm A got nivolumab then ipilimumab; arm B the reverse, 1:1.

Treatment described: randomized to nivolumab then ipilimumab (arm A) or the reverse (arm B). PBMC sorting kept live CD3+CD8+ cells without CD19 or CD56. Sequencing used immunoSEQ multiplex PCR; TCRdb keeps in-frame clones, though not all of them. The sample holds about 38,000 clones, 88% seen once. Germline-derived CDR1 and CDR2 are LNHNV and YYDKDF (reference sequence). The length of the CDR3 is 16 residues. The ends lost 4 bases at V and 1 base at J; junction bases unmatched: 4. The sequence derives from a human donor with melanoma. The chain recombines TRBV15 with TRBJ2-1, with 10 positions matching TRBD2. The sequencing used CD8+ T cells sorted from blood (inferred from file names), collected from a patient given nivolumab and ipilimumab in sequence. The CDR3 region has the DNA TGTGCCACCAGCAAACAAGCGGGAGGGTCCTACAATGAGCAGTTCTTC. Its protein product is CATSKQAGGSYNEQFF.